This note documents a single T cell receptor beta chain sequence. These data are taken from a study of T cells in pancreatic ductal adenocarcinoma. Method: immunoSEQ multiplex PCR; TCRdb's copy keeps in-frame clones and lacks some. The sample carries over 100,000 clones, more than 90% recorded once. The CDR3 is made up of 13 amino acids. CDR1 is SEHNR, CDR2 FQNEAQ, per germline (reference sequence). With 3 bases removed from V and 5 bases from J, the gap between germline ends came to 10 bases. The selected patients with pancreatic ductal adenocarcinoma had surgery but no neoadjuvant therapy. The sequenced sample consisted of PBMCs. The V call is TRBV7-9, the J call TRBJ2-5, with a weak D call TRBD2 (6 bases). The origin of this receptor is a human donor with pancreatic ductal adenocarcinoma. CDR3 sequence (DNA): TGTGCCAGCAGCTTTTGGGGGGACGAGACCCAGTACTTC. As protein: CASSFWGDETQYF.